This T cell receptor (beta chain) appears in the sequencing data of a study of monozygotic twins with inflammatory bowel disease (dated by TCRdb to between 2019 and 2020). At the level of the whole study: The full study comprised around 28 monozygotic twin pairs: nine German pairs (four IBD-concordant, five IBD-discordant) and 19 IBD-discordant Danish pairs. Within discordant pairs, disease-associated traits were sought mainly by comparing IBD patients with their genetically identical healthy co-twins. Each individual had, on average, about 151 000 unique TCRalpha sequences and 181 000 unique TCRbeta sequences available for analysis. Paper-wide results and their limitations: A decrease in TCRbeta repertoire diversity, as measured by inverse Simpson index, was observed in IBD patients compared with their healthy co-twins. No single strong signal or clonotype linked to IBD turned up in the results, so the idea that one exists was not supported. Repertoire similarity did not differ between concordant and discordant twins, which could be due to limited statistical power. Differing immunosuppressive treatments among patients may have added background noise and inter-individual variability to the repertoires. Different T cell subtypes could not be distinguished in the analysis. Compared with healthy twins, IBD patients had fewer clonotypes in common with other individuals, a difference most pronounced in patients showing signs of disease activity.

On this clonotype: What antigen it recognizes has not been identified.

As encoded in the germline V gene (reference sequence), CDR1 is LGHDT while CDR2 is YNNKEL. From its cysteine to its phenylalanine, the CDR3 spans 13 amino acids. No coding sequence is recorded. From each donor, an approximately 2.5 ml peripheral blood sample was collected into PAXgene tubes and kept at -80 degrees C. Total RNA was isolated from whole blood with the PAXgene blood miRNA kit on an automated QIAcube, without T cell sorting. Peripheral blood from monozygotic twin pairs concordant or discordant for inflammatory bowel disease was subjected to deep TCRalpha and TCRbeta repertoire profiling with unique molecular barcoding. Smoking habits were recorded for all twin pairs, and individuals were classified as current, former or never smokers. The library was prepared using 5' RACE. Each TCR library was prepared from about 3,300 ng of total RNA. For each sample, cDNA synthesis was carried out in eight separate reactions using SMARTScribe reverse transcriptase. Unique molecular identifiers containing a 6-nucleotide sample barcode were introduced through template switching during cDNA synthesis. Two nested PCRs of approximately 16 and 10 cycles amplified the TCRalpha and TCRbeta cDNA, and bead purification followed each PCR. Before amplification, the cDNA was treated with uracil DNA-glycosylase and purified using the QIAquick PCR purification kit. The second PCR was the step at which Illumina TruSeq-compatible adapters and sample-specific barcodes were added. Library quality and concentration were assessed using TapeStation and Qubit, and approximately 5 ng of each library was pooled. Pooled libraries were sequenced on an Illumina HiSeq2500 single-index Rapid Run with 2 x 100 bp reads and custom sequencing primers. Per the source publication's procedure: UMI-based consensus assembly with MiGEC version 1.2.6 was used to correct PCR and sequencing errors. MiXCR version 2.1.1 was used for V(D)J alignment, clonotype assembly and CDR3 extraction. Gene usage, clonotype sharing and MAIT/NKT TCR abundance were normalised by analysing the top 1000, 10 000 and 20 000 clonotypes per sample. After downsampling to 27 000 UMIs, diversity was calculated as the inverse Simpson index using the vegan R package. Paired Mann-Whitney U tests on discordant twin pairs were used, with Benjamini-Hochberg multiple-testing correction. Through TCRdb reprocessing, the reads give one entry per CDR3 protein sequence; DNA is omitted. The V and J calls, along with clone size, are taken from TCRdb and not from the paper's own processing. The table of this sample itemizes about 110,000 distinct CDR3 sequences. The top ten constitute approximately 13% of the sample.

The sequence is built from TRBV3-1 and TRBJ2-3. The clonotype comes from a human donor with ulcerative colitis or Crohn's disease, or a healthy co-twin of an affected twin (not recorded which). Sequenced sample: blood. The CDR3 region reads CASSLRAADTQYF.